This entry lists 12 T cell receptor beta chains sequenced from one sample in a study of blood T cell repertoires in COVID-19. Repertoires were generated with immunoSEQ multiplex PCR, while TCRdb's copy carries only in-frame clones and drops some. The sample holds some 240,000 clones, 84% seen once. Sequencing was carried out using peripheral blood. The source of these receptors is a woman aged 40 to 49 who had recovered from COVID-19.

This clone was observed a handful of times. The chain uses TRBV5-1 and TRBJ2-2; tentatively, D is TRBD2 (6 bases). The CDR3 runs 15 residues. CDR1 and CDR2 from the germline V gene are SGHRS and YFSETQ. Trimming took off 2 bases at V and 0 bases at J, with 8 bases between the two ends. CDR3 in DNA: TGCGCCAGCAGCTTTGGAGGGACGAACACCGGGGAGCTGTTTTTT. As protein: CASSFGGTNTGELFF. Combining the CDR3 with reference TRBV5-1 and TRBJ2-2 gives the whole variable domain KAGVTQTPRYLIKTRGQQVTLSCSPISGHRSVSWYQQTPGQGLQFLFEYFSETQRNKGNFPGRFSGRQFSNSRSEMNVSTLELGDSALYLCASSFGGTNTGELFFGEGSRLTVL.

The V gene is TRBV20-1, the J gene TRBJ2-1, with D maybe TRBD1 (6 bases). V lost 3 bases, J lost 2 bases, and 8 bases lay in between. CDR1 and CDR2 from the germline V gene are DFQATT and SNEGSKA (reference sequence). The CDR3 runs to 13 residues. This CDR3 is CSASGTTYNEQFF. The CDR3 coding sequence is TGCAGTGCTAGTGGGACAACCTACAATGAGCAGTTCTTC.

The CDR3 region is CASSTWGRTEAFF. As DNA, the CDR3 is TGTGCCAGCAGTACTTGGGGGCGTACTGAAGCTTTCTTT. The chain is built from TRBV27 and TRBJ1-1; maybe TRBD1 (6 bases). The CDR3 is made up of 13 amino acids. Germline lookup yields CDR1 MNHEY and CDR2 SMNVEV (reference sequence). Trimming shortened V by 5 bases and J by 5 bases, and 12 bases separated the two germline ends.

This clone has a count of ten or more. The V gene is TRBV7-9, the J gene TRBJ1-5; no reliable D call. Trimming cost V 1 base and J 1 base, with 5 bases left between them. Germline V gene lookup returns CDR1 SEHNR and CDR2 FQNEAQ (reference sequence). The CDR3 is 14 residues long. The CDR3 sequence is CASSLERSNQPQHF. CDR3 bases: TGTGCCAGCAGCTTAGAGCGGAGCAATCAGCCCCAGCATTTT. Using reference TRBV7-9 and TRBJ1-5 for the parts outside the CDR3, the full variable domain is DTGVSQNPRHKITKRGQNVTFRCDPISEHNRLYWYRQTLGQGPEFLTYFQNEAQLEKSRLLSDRFSAERPKGSFSTLEIQRTEQGDSAMYLCASSLERSNQPQHFGDGTRLSIL.

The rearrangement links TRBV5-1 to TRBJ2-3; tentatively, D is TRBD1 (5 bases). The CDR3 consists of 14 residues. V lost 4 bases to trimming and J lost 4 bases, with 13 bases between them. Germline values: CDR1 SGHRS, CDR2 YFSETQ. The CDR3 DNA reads TGCGCCAGCAGCGGGCAGGGCGGCCCAGATACGCAGTATTTT. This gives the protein CASSGQGGPDTQYF. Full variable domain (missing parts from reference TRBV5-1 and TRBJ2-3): KAGVTQTPRYLIKTRGQQVTLSCSPISGHRSVSWYQQTPGQGLQFLFEYFSETQRNKGNFPGRFSGRQFSNSRSEMNVSTLELGDSALYLCASSGQGGPDTQYFGPGTRLTVL.

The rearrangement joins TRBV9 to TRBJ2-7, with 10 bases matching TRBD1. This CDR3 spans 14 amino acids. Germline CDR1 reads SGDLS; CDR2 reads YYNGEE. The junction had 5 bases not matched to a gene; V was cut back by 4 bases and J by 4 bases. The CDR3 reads CASSNRDRGYEQYF. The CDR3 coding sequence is TGTGCCAGCAGCAACCGGGACAGGGGATACGAGCAGTACTTC.

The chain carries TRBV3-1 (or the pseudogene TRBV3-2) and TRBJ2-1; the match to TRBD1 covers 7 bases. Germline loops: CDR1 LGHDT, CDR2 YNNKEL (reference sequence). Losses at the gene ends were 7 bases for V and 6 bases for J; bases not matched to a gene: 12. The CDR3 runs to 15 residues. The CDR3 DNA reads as TGTGCCAGCACCCCCCGGGTAGGGGGCCGCAATGAGCAGTTCTTC. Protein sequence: CASTPRVGGRNEQFF.

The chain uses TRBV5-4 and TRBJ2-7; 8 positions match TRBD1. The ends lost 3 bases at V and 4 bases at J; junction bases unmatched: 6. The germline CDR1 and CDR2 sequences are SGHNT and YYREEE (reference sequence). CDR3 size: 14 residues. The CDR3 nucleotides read TGTGCCAGCAGCTCTCAGGGGGCGCGGTACGAGCAGTACTTC. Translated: CASSSQGARYEQYF.

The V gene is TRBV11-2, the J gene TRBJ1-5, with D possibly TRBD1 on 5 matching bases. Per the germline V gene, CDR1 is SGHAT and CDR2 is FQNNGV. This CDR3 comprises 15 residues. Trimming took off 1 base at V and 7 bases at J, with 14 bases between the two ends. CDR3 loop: CASSLVGGDRQPQHF. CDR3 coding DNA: TGTGCCAGCAGCTTAGTTGGGGGGGACCGGCAGCCCCAGCATTTT. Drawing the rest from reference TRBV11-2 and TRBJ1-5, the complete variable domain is EAGVAQSPRYKIIEKRQSVAFWCNPISGHATLYWYQQILGQGPKLLIQFQNNGVVDDSQLPKDRFSAERLKGVDSTLKIQPAKLEDSAVYLCASSLVGGDRQPQHFGDGTRLSIL.

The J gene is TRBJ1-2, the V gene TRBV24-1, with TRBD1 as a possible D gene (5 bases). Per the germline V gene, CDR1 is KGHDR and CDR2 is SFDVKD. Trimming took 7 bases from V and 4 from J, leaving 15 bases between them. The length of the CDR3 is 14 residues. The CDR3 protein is CATRDSSPSYGYTF. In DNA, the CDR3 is TGTGCCACCAGAGACAGTTCCCCATCCTATGGCTACACCTTC.

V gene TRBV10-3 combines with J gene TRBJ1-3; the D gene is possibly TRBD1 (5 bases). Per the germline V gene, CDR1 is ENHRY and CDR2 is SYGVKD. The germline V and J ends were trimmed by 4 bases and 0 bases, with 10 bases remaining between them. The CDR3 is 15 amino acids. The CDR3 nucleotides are TGTGCCATCAGTGGTGGGGACTCCTCTGGAAACACCATATATTTT. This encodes CAISGGDSSGNTIYF.

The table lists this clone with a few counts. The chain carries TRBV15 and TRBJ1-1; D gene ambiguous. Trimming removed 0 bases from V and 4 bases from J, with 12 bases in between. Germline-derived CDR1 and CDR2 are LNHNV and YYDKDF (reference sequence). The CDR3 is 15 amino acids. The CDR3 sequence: CATSRDLGRSTEAFF. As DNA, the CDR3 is TGTGCCACCAGCAGAGACCTCGGGAGGAGCACTGAAGCTTTCTTT.